Below are 8 T cell receptor beta chains sequenced from a single sample in a study of control samples from healthy donors and cancer patients. The table came from immunoSEQ multiplex PCR; TCRdb's copy has only in-frame clones and leaves some out. The data contain around 97,000 clones, more than 85% of them singletons. The sample was PBMCs. These receptors all come from a man in his 60s with lung cancer.

The CDR3 is CASSYPGPHNEQFF. As DNA, the CDR3 is TGTGCCAGCAGTTACCCCGGGCCTCACAATGAGCAGTTCTTC. The chain couples TRBV6-5 to TRBJ2-1, with unresolved D. Germline loops: CDR1 MNHEY, CDR2 SVGAGI. Between the trimmed V and J ends, which lost 2 bases and 5 bases, there was a span of 10 bases. The CDR3 is 14 amino acids.

This clone showed up just once. This rearrangement joins TRBV13 to TRBJ1-2; TRBD1 is a possible D gene (5 bases). Trimming left V 5 bases short and J 8 bases short, with 21 bases between. The CDR3 is made up of 15 amino acids. The germline gives CDR1 PRHDT, CDR2 FYEKMQ (reference sequence). The CDR3 reads CASSRRDGRYWGYTF. The CDR3 DNA reads TGTGCCAGCAGCCGCCGGGACGGACGTTATTGGGGCTACACCTTC.

V usage is TRBV24-1 and J usage is TRBJ2-2; D is unclear. Germline CDR1 reads KGHDR; CDR2 reads SFDVKD. There are 17 residues in the CDR3. Trimming shortened V by 1 base and J by 4 bases, and 15 bases separated the two germline ends. In DNA, the CDR3 is TGTGCCACCAGTGATTTAGGATCGTGGACCGGCACCGGGGAGCTGTTTTTT. Residues: CATSDLGSWTGTGELFF.

This chain links TRBV6-6 with TRBJ1-2; the D is unclear. The CDR3 sequence is 12 residues long. The germline gives CDR1 MNHNY, CDR2 SVGAGI (reference sequence). V was shortened by 7 bases and J by 6 bases, with 12 bases between the two germline ends. The CDR3 nucleotides are TGTGCCAGCACCCCGAGTGGAAATGGCTACACCTTC. Protein sequence: CASTPSGNGYTF.

The chain combines TRBV7-2 with TRBJ2-7; D not certain. The length of the CDR3 is 12 residues. Germline V lookup: CDR1 SGHTA, CDR2 FQGNSA. V was cut by 4 bases and J by 4 bases, with 8 bases left in between. The CDR3 sequence: CASSCLQYEQYV. The CDR3 nucleotides are TGTGCCAGCAGCTGCCTCCAGTACGAGCAGTACGTC.

J is TRBJ1-2 and V is TRBV14; 7 positions agree with TRBD1. The V and J ends lost 1 base and 7 bases, in that order; junction bases with no gene match: 9. The length of the CDR3 is 15 residues. The germline V gene encodes CDR1 SGHDN and CDR2 FVKESK. CDR3 protein: CASSQGFAGGVGYTF. In DNA form, the CDR3 reads TGTGCCAGCAGCCAAGGGTTCGCAGGGGGTGTTGGCTACACCTTC.

The chain uses TRBV9 and TRBJ2-3; D call uncertain. Germline values: CDR1 SGDLS, CDR2 YYNGEE. The CDR3 has 15 residues. Trimming removed 0 bases from V and 2 bases from J, with 10 bases in between. CDR3 sequence (DNA): TGTGCCAGCAGCGTAGGGCTAGTCCACACAGATACGCAGTATTTT. The encoded protein is CASSVGLVHTDTQYF.

CDR3 protein: CASSWQVGGQETQYF. The CDR3 nucleotides read TGTGCCAGCAGCTGGCAGGTGGGGGGGCAAGAGACCCAGTACTTC. The chain has TRBV5-5 and TRBJ2-5; TRBD2 agrees at 7 bases. Germline loops: CDR1 SGHKS, CDR2 YYEKEE (reference sequence). This CDR3 has 15 residues. V was clipped by 3 bases and J by 2 bases; unmatched bases: 7.